This record concerns one T cell receptor beta chain sequence. Its cognate antigen is unknown. The data belong to a study of cytomegalovirus exposure and HLA in healthy donors. Trimming cost V 3 bases and J 0 bases; bases outside gene matches: 10. The CDR3 is made up of 18 amino acids. Germline-derived CDR1 and CDR2 are MGHRA and YSYEKL. Donors were nominally healthy when sampled, though unrecorded immune exposures were likely. Study results and limitations: Segments of the TCR beta V type were, in most cases, productive about 90% or about 30% of the time in an earlier analysis. The number of N-insertions in an Asian-associated ancestry cluster was reportedly below the approximately 700-donor mean in a later analysis.

Primers: 60 Vbeta forward and 13 Jbeta reverse. The repertoire was sequenced with immunoSEQ multiplex PCR; TCRdb's copy has only in-frame clones and lacks some. The sample includes about 180,000 clones, roughly 80% of them seen just once. This sequence joins TRBV4-1 and TRBJ2-2; the match to TRBD2 covers 7 bases. The sequenced sample consisted of PBMCs. This receptor was obtained from a male donor in good health and CMV-seronegative. CDR3 amino acids: CASSHPGTTTSNTGELFF. The CDR3 DNA sequence: TGCGCCAGCAGCCACCCCGGGACTACTACCTCGAACACCGGGGAGCTGTTTTTT.